This is a list of T cell receptor beta chains from one sample in a study of glioma-infiltrating T cells after dendritic cell vaccination. Produced via immunoSEQ multiplex PCR; TCRdb's table is partial and in-frame only. The repertoire includes tens of thousands of clones, over 75% of them detected once, and roughly 2.2% sits in the top ten. Sequencing was performed on blood, taken before dendritic cell vaccination. All receptors derive from a human donor with glioblastoma. Each CDR3 is given with its conserved first and last residue. Fields, in order: V gene, J gene, D gene, clone size, CDR3 protein, CDR3 DNA. D genes are given only for firm matches. Size is stated for part of the rows, as once, few or many counts, or as a class when the clone is expanded.

>TRBV5-6|TRBJ1-2|TRBD1|.
CASSLGYGTADYGYTF
TGTGCCAGCAGCTTGGGGTACGGGACAGCGGACTATGGCTACACCTTC
>TRBV7-8|TRBJ2-5|.|.
CASSGHRASGETQYF
TGTGCCAGCAGCGGACACAGGGCTTCGGGGGAGACCCAGTACTTC
>TRBV5-8|TRBJ1-6|TRBD1|.
CASSLGPGTGPPPLHF
TGTGCCAGCAGCTTGGGCCCAGGGACAGGGCCCCCACCCCTCCACTTT
>TRBV18|TRBJ1-4|TRBD1|.
CASKGQEGEKLFF
TGTGCCAGCAAGGGACAGGAAGGAGAAAAACTGTTTTTT
>TRBV27|TRBJ1-1|.|.
CASSSWGGGTEAFF
TGTGCCAGCAGTTCATGGGGTGGAGGCACTGAAGCTTTCTTT
>TRBV6-1|TRBJ1-5|TRBD1|.
CASSSGQSNQPQHF
TGTGCCAGCAGCTCGGGACAGAGCAATCAGCCCCAGCATTTT
>TRBV7-9|TRBJ2-3|TRBD1|.
CASSFGQGARTDTQYF
TGTGCCAGCAGCTTCGGACAGGGGGCTCGCACAGATACGCAGTATTTT
>TRBV5-1|TRBJ2-1|TRBD2|.
CASSLLTSGTNEQFF
TGCGCCAGCAGCTTGCTGACTAGCGGGACCAATGAGCAGTTCTTC
>TRBV6-5|TRBJ2-3|.|few
CASSESRSVDTQYF
TGTGCCAGCAGTGAGAGCAGGTCTGTGGATACGCAGTATTTT
>TRBV13|TRBJ1-1|.|few
CASSPGLRRTEAFF
TGTGCCAGCAGCCCTGGACTGAGACGAACTGAAGCTTTCTTT
>TRBV15|TRBJ1-2|.|.
CATSSGQLYGYTF
TGTGCCACCAGCAGCGGACAGTTATATGGCTACACCTTC
>TRBV29-1|TRBJ1-2|.|.
CSATTLGGGYTF
TGCAGCGCTACTACCTTGGGTGGAGGCTACACCTTC
>TRBV19|TRBJ2-1|TRBD2|.
CASSIASGSPYNEQFF
TGTGCCAGTAGTATAGCTAGCGGGTCCCCCTACAATGAGCAGTTCTTC
>TRBV5-1|TRBJ2-7|TRBD2|.
CASSLAPSGQYEQYF
TGCGCCAGCAGCTTGGCCCCTAGCGGACAATACGAGCAGTACTTC
>TRBV28|TRBJ1-6|.|.
CASSFRDIGSPLHF
TGTGCCAGCAGTTTCCGGGACATTGGCTCACCCCTCCACTTT
>TRBV27|TRBJ1-1|.|.
CASSFSSRGATEAFF
TGTGCCAGCAGTTTCAGTAGTCGGGGGGCTACTGAAGCTTTCTTT
>TRBV4-1|TRBJ1-1|.|.
CASSRGRENTEAFF
TGCGCCAGCAGCCGAGGGCGGGAGAACACTGAAGCTTTCTTT
>TRBV2|TRBJ2-6|TRBD1|.
CASSSDRVNTGANVLTF
TGTGCCAGCAGCTCGGACAGGGTGAACACTGGGGCCAACGTCCTGACTTTC
>TRBV29-1|TRBJ1-2|TRBD1|.
CSVPWTGDGGYTF
TGCAGCGTTCCTTGGACAGGGGATGGGGGCTACACCTTC
>TRBV6-6|TRBJ1-1|TRBD1|once
CASSRPGTGMNTEAFF
TGTGCCAGCAGCCGTCCCGGGACAGGTATGAACACTGAAGCTTTCTTT
>TRBV15|TRBJ2-1|.|.
CATSFPDSSSYNEQFF
TGTGCCACCAGTTTCCCCGACTCGAGCTCCTACAATGAGCAGTTCTTC
>TRBV25-1|TRBJ2-1|TRBD2|.
CASSERGTSGNNEQFF
TGTGCCAGCAGTGAAAGGGGGACTAGCGGAAACAATGAGCAGTTCTTC
>TRBV11-2|TRBJ1-4|TRBD1|.
CASSPGGATNEKLFF
TGTGCCAGCAGCCCAGGGGGTGCAACTAATGAAAAACTGTTTTTT
>TRBV7-3|TRBJ1-2|TRBD1|.
CASSYQQGTGNLYGYTF
TGTGCCAGCAGCTATCAGCAAGGGACAGGCAATCTCTATGGCTACACCTTC
>TRBV5-1|TRBJ1-1|.|.
CASSLSAGVMNTEAFF
TGCGCCAGCAGCTTGTCGGCGGGGGTCATGAACACTGAAGCTTTCTTT
>TRBV4-1|TRBJ1-5|.|.
CASSQVKGDSGNQPQHF
TGCGCCAGCAGCCAAGTTAAAGGGGACTCAGGCAATCAGCCCCAGCATTTT
>TRBV6-1|TRBJ2-1|.|.
CASSTGLSSYNEQFF
TGTGCCAGCAGTACAGGGCTGAGCTCCTACAATGAGCAGTTCTTC
>TRBV27|TRBJ1-1|TRBD1|.
CASNTDRVLAEAFF
TGTGCCAGCAACACGGACAGGGTTTTGGCTGAAGCTTTCTTT
>TRBV28|TRBJ1-2|TRBD1|.
CASSTLGGAYGYTF
TGTGCCAGCAGTACCCTAGGGGGCGCCTATGGCTACACCTTC
>TRBV15|TRBJ2-1|TRBD1|few
CATTYGTGRDEQFF
TGTGCCACCACCTACGGGACAGGTCGCGATGAGCAGTTCTTC
>TRBV7-9|TRBJ2-7|TRBD1|once
CASSLEQGAYEQYF
TGTGCCAGCAGCTTAGAACAGGGGGCTTACGAGCAGTACTTC
>TRBV5-4|TRBJ2-3|.|.
CASSLDRIDTQYF
TGTGCCAGCAGCTTAGACAGGATTGATACGCAGTATTTT
>TRBV7-9|TRBJ2-1|TRBD2|.
CASSRIAGGINEQFF
TGTGCCAGCAGCCGGATAGCGGGAGGGATCAATGAGCAGTTCTTC
>TRBV4-1|TRBJ2-3|.|.
CASRILGLLDTQYF
TGCGCCAGCCGGATACTAGGATTATTGGATACGCAGTATTTT